A selection of T cell receptor beta chains follows, all from one sample in a study of cytomegalovirus exposure and HLA in healthy donors. This table comes from immunoSEQ multiplex PCR, and its TCRdb copy is limited to in-frame clones, with some not included. The sample consists of some 200,000 clones, 75% to 90% of them appearing once. The sample comprised PBMCs. The receptors here all came from a boy aged 2 to 9 in good health and CMV-seronegative. CDR3s include the opening cysteine and the closing phenylalanine or tryptophan. A D gene is named only where the DNA matches it firmly. Clone size is shown for a subset of rows, as once, few, many or a class of expanded clone.

j_call cdr3_length d_call clone_size v_call cdr3_nt cdr3_aa
TRBJ1-2 16 - once TRBV19 TGTGCCAGTAGTCTCAGACAGGACAGCGCTAACTATGGCTACACCTTC CASSLRQDSANYGYTF
TRBJ2-1 16 TRBD2 - TRBV5-8 TGTGCCAGCAGCAGAGGACTAGCGGGGGGGCTCAATGAGCAGTTCTTC CASSRGLAGGLNEQFF
TRBJ2-3 15 - - TRBV29-1 TGCAGCGTTGAACGGTCCGGGAGTATCTCAGATACGCAGTATTTT CSVERSGSISDTQYF
TRBJ1-6 14 - - TRBV5-1 TGCGCCAGCAGCTTGGGACAGCCTAATTCACCCCTCCACTTT CASSLGQPNSPLHF
TRBJ1-2 14 TRBD1 - TRBV19 TGTGCCAGTAGCCACCGGGACAGGGCCTATGGCTACACCTTC CASSHRDRAYGYTF
TRBJ1-2 15 TRBD1 - TRBV5-4 TGTGCCAGCAGCCCTAGGGACAGGGCTAACTATGGCTACACCTTC CASSPRDRANYGYTF
TRBJ2-1 19 TRBD1 - TRBV7-9 TGTGCCAGCAGCCCGGGACAGGGGTCGAGAAAGGGACCATACAATGAGCAGTTCTTC CASSPGQGSRKGPYNEQFF
TRBJ2-3 15 TRBD2 - TRBV5-1 TGCGCCAGCAGCTTGGCTCTAGCGGGAGATGAGACGCAGTATTTT CASSLALAGDETQYF
TRBJ1-6 14 - - TRBV19 TGTGCCAGTAGTATAGACGGGATCGGATCACCCCTCCACTTT CASSIDGIGSPLHF
TRBJ1-2 11 - - TRBV19 TGTGCCAGTAGTCAGGTCTATGGCTACACCTTC CASSQVYGYTF
TRBJ1-2 14 - - TRBV9 TGTGCCAGCAGCGTAGAAACAGGAGCGGGCGGCTACACCTTC CASSVETGAGGYTF
TRBJ2-5 15 TRBD2 - TRBV7-9 TGTGCCAGCAGCAGCCGACTAGCGGGGATGGGGGAGCAGTACTTC CASSSRLAGMGEQYF
TRBJ2-7 15 - - TRBV11-2 TGTGCCAGCAGCTTAGAAGGTAGCGTCTCCTACGAGCAGTACTTC CASSLEGSVSYEQYF
TRBJ1-2 16 TRBD1 - TRBV30 TGTACCCTTAGACAGGGAGAGAGGCAAACAGAGGATGGCTACACCTTC CTLRQGERQTEDGYTF
TRBJ2-2 17 TRBD2 - TRBV4-1 TGCGCCAGCAGCCGGGAGGAGCGGGGGCCCCTTCAGGGGGAGCTGTTTTTT CASSREERGPLQGELFF
TRBJ1-4 15 TRBD1 - TRBV9 TGTGCCAGCAGCGTAGAAGGGACAGGGGCTGAAAAACTGTTTTTT CASSVEGTGAEKLFF
TRBJ2-7 17 TRBD2 - TRBV7-3 TGTGCCAGCAGCTTAAGCGGCCCAGCGGGGCCGGTATACGAGCAGTACTTC CASSLSGPAGPVYEQYF
TRBJ2-2 16 TRBD1 - TRBV27 TGTGCCAGCAGTTTTTACGGGACAGTGAACACCGGGGAGCTGTTTTTT CASSFYGTVNTGELFF
TRBJ2-2 14 - - TRBV12-5 TGTGCTAGTGGTAATGGACATGCCTCCGGGGAGCTGTTTTTT CASGNGHASGELFF
TRBJ2-1 12 - - TRBV2 TGTGCCAGCAGCCTGACAGACTATGAGCAGTTCTTC CASSLTDYEQFF
TRBJ1-6 15 TRBD1 - TRBV14 TGTGCCAGCAGCCAAGCCGGGACAGCAAATTCACCCCTCCACTTT CASSQAGTANSPLHF
TRBJ1-3 14 - - TRBV6-5 TGTGCCAGCAGTACAGGGTTTCGAGGAAACACCATATATTTT CASSTGFRGNTIYF
TRBJ2-3 14 TRBD1 - TRBV5-4 TGTGCCAGCAGCACGGGACAGGCCGTAGATACGCAGTATTTT CASSTGQAVDTQYF
TRBJ1-3 17 - - TRBV7-6 TGTGCCAGCAGCGCGGACATCGGCAGGGGCTCTGGAAACACCATATATTTT CASSADIGRGSGNTIYF
TRBJ1-2 12 - - TRBV30 TGTGCCTGGAGCCGGGGGACCTATGGCTACACCTTC CAWSRGTYGYTF